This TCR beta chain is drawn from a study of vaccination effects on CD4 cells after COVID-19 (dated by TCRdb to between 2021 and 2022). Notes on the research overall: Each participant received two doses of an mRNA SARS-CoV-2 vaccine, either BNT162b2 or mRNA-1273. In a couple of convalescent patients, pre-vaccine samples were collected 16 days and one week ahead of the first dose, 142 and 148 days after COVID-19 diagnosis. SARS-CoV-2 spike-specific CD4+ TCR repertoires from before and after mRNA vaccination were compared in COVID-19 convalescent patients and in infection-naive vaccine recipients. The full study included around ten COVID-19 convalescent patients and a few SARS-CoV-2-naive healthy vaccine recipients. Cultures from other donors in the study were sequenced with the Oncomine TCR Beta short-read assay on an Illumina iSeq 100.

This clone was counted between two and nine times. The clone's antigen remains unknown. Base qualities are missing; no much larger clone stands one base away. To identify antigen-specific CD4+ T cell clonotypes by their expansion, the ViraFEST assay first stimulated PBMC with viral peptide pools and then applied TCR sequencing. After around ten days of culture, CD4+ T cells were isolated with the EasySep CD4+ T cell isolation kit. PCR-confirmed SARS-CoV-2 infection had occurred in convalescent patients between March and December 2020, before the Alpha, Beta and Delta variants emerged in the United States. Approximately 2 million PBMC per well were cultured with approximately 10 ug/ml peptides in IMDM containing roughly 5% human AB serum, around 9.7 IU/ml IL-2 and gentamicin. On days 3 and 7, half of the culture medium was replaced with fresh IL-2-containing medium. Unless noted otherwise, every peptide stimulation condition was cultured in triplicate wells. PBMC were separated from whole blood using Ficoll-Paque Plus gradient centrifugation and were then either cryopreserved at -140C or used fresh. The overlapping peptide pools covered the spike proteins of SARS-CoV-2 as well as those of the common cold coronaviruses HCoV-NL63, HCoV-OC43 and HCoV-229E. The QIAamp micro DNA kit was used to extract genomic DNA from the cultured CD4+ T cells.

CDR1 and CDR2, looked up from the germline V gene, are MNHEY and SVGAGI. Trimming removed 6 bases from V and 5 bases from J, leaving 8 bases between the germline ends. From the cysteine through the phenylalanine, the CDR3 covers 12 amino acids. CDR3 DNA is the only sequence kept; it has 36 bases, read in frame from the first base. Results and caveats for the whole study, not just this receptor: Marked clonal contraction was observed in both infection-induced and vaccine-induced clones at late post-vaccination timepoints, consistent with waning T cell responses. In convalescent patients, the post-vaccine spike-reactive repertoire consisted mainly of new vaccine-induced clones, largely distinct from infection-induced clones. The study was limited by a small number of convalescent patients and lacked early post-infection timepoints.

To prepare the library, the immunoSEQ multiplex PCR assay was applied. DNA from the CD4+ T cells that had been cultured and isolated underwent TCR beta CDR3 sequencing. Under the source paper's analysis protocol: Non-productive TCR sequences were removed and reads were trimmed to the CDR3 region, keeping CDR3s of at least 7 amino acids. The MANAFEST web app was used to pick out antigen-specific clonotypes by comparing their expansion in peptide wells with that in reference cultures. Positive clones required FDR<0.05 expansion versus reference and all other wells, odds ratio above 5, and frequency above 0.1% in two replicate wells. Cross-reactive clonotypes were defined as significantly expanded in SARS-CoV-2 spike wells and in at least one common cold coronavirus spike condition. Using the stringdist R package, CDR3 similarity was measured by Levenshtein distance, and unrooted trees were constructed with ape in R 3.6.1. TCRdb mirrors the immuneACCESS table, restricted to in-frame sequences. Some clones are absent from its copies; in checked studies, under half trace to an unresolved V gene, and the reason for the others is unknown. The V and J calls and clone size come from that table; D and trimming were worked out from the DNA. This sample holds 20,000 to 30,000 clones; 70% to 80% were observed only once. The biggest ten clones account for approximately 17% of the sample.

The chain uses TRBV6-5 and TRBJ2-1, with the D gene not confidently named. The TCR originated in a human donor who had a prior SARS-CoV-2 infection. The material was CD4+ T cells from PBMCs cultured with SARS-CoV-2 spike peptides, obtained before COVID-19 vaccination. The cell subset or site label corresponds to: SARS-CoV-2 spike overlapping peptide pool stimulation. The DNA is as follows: TGTGCCAGCAGCCCCAGGAACAATGAGCAGTTCTTC. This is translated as CASSPRNNEQFF.